This T cell receptor beta chain is from a study of blood T cell repertoires in COVID-19. In germline, CDR1 is LNHNV, CDR2 YYDKDF (reference sequence). V lost 1 base to trimming and J lost 3 bases; unmatched junction nucleotides: 2. The CDR3 sequence is 15 residues long. Repertoires were generated with immunoSEQ multiplex PCR, while TCRdb's copy carries only in-frame clones and drops some. The profile covers over 200,000 clones, with roughly 88% appearing a single time and over 2% taken by the ten largest. The receptor's source is a woman between 40 and 50 years old with acute COVID-19. Source material: PBMCs or T cells enriched from blood (not recorded which). The chain employs TRBV15 and TRBJ1-5, with 8 nucleotides matching TRBD1. CDR3 DNA sequence: TGTGCCACCAGCAGAGTCAGGGGGCCCAATCAGCCCCAGCATTTT. Translation gives CATSRVRGPNQPQHF.